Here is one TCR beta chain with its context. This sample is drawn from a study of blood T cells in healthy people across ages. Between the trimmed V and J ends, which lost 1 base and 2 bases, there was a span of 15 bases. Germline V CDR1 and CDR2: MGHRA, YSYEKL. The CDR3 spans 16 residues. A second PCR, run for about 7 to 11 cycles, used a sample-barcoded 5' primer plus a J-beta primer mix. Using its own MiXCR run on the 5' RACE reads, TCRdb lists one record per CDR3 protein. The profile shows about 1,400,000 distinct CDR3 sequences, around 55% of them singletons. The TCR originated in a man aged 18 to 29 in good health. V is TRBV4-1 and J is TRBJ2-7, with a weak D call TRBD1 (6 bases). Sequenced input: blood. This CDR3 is CASSQGRQVGPYEQYF. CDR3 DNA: TGCGCCAGCAGCCAAGGACGACAGGTGGGCCCCTACGAGCAGTACTTC.